This T cell receptor (beta chain) was sequenced for a study of beta chain features in type 1 diabetes. Study details: Cells sorted and examined across all samples totaled 107,917,701.

As regards this clone: Its target is unknown.

V dropped 4 bases and J dropped 7 bases, with 19 bases sitting between them. The CDR3 sequence is 15 residues long. Germline V lookup: CDR1 MDHEN, CDR2 SYDVKM. Findings and caveats of the study: There was a moderate but significant shortening of TCRB CDR3s in all four CD4+ subsets of Type 1 diabetes patients.

Isolated RNA was reverse transcribed in full, so expressed TCRB transcripts were sequenced. Sequenced by immunoSEQ multiplex PCR; TCRdb stores in-frame clones only, minus some. This table holds around 250,000 clones, around 20% found once. The sample was naive CD4+ T cells from blood. This TCR came from a middle-aged woman with type 1 diabetes. The gene calls are TRBV28 and TRBJ1-1, with a weak D call TRBD1 (6 bases). The CDR3 spells CASSSSGTLVVEAFF. The CDR3 DNA reads TGTGCCAGCAGTTCCTCCGGGACACTGGTTGTTGAAGCTTTCTTT.